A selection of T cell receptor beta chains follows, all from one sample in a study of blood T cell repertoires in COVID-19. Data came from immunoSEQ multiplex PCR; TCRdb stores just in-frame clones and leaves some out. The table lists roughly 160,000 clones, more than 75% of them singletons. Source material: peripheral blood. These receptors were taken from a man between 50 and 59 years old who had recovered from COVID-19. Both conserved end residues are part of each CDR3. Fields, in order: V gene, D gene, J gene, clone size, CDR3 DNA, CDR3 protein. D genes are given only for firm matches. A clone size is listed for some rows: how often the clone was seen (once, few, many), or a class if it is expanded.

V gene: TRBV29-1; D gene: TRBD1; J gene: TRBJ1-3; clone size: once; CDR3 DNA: TGCAGCGCCGGGAAGACAGGGGCCTCTGGAAACACCATATATTTT; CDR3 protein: CSAGKTGASGNTIYF
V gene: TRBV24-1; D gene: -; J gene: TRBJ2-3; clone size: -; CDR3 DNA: TGTGCCACCAGAACGGGACACGGGGGGGATACGCAGTATTTT; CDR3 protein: CATRTGHGGDTQYF
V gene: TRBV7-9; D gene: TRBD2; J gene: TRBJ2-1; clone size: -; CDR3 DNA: TGTGCCAGCAGCTTGGACACTAGCGATGAGCAGTTCTTC; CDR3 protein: CASSLDTSDEQFF
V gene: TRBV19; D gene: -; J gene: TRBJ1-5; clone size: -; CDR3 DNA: TGTGCCAGTAGTATAGATTCAGGGGGCAATCAGCCCCAGCATTTT; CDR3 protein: CASSIDSGGNQPQHF
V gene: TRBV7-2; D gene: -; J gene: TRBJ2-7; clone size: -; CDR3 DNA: TGTGCCAGCAGCTTAAGATACAGGGAAAGCGAGCAGTACTTC; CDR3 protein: CASSLRYRESEQYF
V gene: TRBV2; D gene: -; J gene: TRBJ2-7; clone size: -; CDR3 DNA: TGTGCCAGCTCGACAGGCTTTGTCGAGCAGTACTTC; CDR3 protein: CASSTGFVEQYF
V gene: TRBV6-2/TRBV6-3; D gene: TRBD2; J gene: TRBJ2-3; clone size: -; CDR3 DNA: TGTGCCAGCCGCCCGGGAGGTGGCACAGATACGCAGTATTTT; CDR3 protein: CASRPGGGTDTQYF
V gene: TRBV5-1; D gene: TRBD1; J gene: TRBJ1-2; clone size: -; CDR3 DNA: TGCGCCAGCAGCTTGTCGGGGACAGCGAACTATGGCTACACCTTC; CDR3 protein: CASSLSGTANYGYTF
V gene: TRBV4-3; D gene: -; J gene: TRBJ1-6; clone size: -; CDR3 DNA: TGCGCCAGCAGCCAAGCCACAGGGCCCGCGGGTAATTCACCCCTCCACTTT; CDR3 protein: CASSQATGPAGNSPLHF
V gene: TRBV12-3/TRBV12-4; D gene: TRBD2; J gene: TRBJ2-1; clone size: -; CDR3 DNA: TGTGCCAGCACGACTAGCGGCTACAATGAGCAGTTCTTC; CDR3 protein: CASTTSGYNEQFF
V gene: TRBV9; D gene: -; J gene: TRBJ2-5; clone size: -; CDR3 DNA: TGTGCCAGCAGCGTAGATGGGCTCGCGGAGACCCAGTACTTC; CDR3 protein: CASSVDGLAETQYF
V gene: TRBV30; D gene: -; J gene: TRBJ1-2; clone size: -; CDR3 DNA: TGTGCCTGGAGCTTTGTCCCGACGGGCGGGTATGGCTACACCTTC; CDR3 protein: CAWSFVPTGGYGYTF
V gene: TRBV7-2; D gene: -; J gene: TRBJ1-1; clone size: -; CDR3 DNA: TGTGCCAGCACCGAGCATAGGGGAGGGATGAACACTGAAGCTTTCTTT; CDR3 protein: CASTEHRGGMNTEAFF
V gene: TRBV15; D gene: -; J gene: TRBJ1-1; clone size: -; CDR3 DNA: TGTGCCACCAGCAGAGATGGCGGGCCTGAAGCTTTCTTT; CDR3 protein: CATSRDGGPEAFF
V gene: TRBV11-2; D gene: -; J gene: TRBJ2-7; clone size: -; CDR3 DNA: TGTGCCAGCAGCTTGGCAAGGACTATTTACGAGCAGTACTTC; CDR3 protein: CASSLARTIYEQYF
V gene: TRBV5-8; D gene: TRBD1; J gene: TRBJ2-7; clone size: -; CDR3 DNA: TGTGCCAGCAGCTCTACCGGGACAGCCTACGAGCAGTACTTC; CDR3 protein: CASSSTGTAYEQYF
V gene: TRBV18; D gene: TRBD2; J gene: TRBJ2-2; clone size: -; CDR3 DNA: TGTGCCAGCTCACCACTAGCGGGAGTCGACACCGGGGAGCTGTTTTTT; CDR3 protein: CASSPLAGVDTGELFF
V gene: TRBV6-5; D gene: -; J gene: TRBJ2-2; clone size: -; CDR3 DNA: TGTGCCAGCGGGGCCCCGAACACCGGGGAGCTGTTTTTT; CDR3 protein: CASGAPNTGELFF
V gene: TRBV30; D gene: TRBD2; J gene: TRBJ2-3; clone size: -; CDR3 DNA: TGTGCCTGGAGTGTAGCGGGGGGGACAGATACGCAGTATTTT; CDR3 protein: CAWSVAGGTDTQYF